This T cell receptor (beta chain) is from a study of blood T cell repertoires in COVID-19. Across the whole study: Spain, Italy and the United States supplied samples that represented acute and convalescent COVID-19.

Original processing methods: Using reference gene primer amplification, nucleated cell counts were estimated. The assay was immunoSEQ multiplex PCR, and TCRdb's table has in-frame clones only and misses some. D and trimming come from the DNA, and the V and J calls and clone size come from that table. Of around 140,000 clones detected, 84% appear once; the ten largest clones hold approximately 5%. CDR3 length: 13 amino acids. V was shortened by 4 bases and J by 6 bases, with 12 bases between the two germline ends. Germline loops: CDR1 SGHDN, CDR2 FVKESK. This TCR was sampled from a human donor in a cohort sampled during active COVID-19. The chain couples TRBV14 to TRBJ1-1, with D unclear. Sequences were obtained from peripheral blood. The DNA of the CDR3 is TGTGCCAGCAGCCTGGTCCTGGGCGCTGAAGCTTTCTTT. Translating gives CASSLVLGAEAFF.